This TCR beta chain originates from a study of Graves' ophthalmopathy and Graves' hyperthyroidism. Study observations and caveats: Most expanded clonotypes in thyroid above 0.001 frequency also showed up in blood.

The TCR beta CDR3 regions underwent amplification from RNA transcripts. Amplification began with first-round RT-PCR using HTBI primers, then second-round multiplex PCR was performed. Via MiXCR, TCRdb re-called the multiplex PCR reads, giving one row per CDR3 protein. Of some 750,000 distinct CDR3 sequences listed, 35% to 50% are singletons. This clonotype has a handful of counts. Its specificity is unknown. Germline V gene sequence: CDR1 SQVTM, CDR2 ANQGSEA. This CDR3 has 12 amino acids. Trimming at V came to 2 bases and at J to 3 bases, leaving 1 base not matched to a gene. The sequenced sample consisted of peripheral blood. The chain employs TRBV29-1 and TRBJ2-7; 7 bases fit TRBD2. The TCR sequence derives from an adult man with Graves' ophthalmopathy. The DNA for the CDR3 is TGCAGCGTTGAAACGGGGGGCTACGAGCAGTACTTC. Amino acids: CSVETGGYEQYF.